This T cell receptor beta chain was identified in a study of blood T cell repertoires in COVID-19 (dated by TCRdb to about 2020). Context from the whole study: Collaborator samples came from the United States, Italy and Spain and covered acute and convalescent phases of COVID-19. The material from the prospective study consisted of cDNA or gDNA derived from T cells, B-cell-depleted T cells, or PBMCs. The dataset comprised deeply sampled blood TCRbeta repertoires from subjects exposed to, actively infected with, or recovered from COVID-19. The repertoires were released in a freely available public database meant as a resource for research on the immune response to SARS-CoV-2. The samples were drawn from the first 160 participants of the ongoing ImmuneRACE study and from 950 to 1,500 subjects provided by 6 global collaborators. Nearly every sample came with metadata listing a de-identified subject ID, COVID-19 status, age in years and sex. Where available, HLA class I and class II types were obtained from metadata supplied by the sample provider rather than from assay-based typing.

At the junction V is shortened by 6 bases and J by 8 bases; bases outside the gene matches: 7. CDR1 and CDR2 are drawn from the germline V gene: SNHLY, FYNNEI. The CDR3 measures 14 amino acids from cysteine to phenylalanine. Only the CDR3 DNA stays, 42 bases, in frame from base 1. A note on this clone: Its antigen is unknown. No per-base quality is available; no much larger clone lies one base away.

TCRbeta CDR3 regions were amplified from genomic DNA using the immunoSEQ Assay, a bias-controlled multiplex PCR. The authors' pipeline ran thus. The number of nucleated cells in each sample was estimated by amplification of reference gene primers within the assay. Sequence reads were collapsed and filtered to measure the absolute abundance of every unique TCRbeta CDR3 rearrangement. For each sample, productive Simpson clonality was calculated as the square root of Simpson's diversity index across productive rearrangements. In its TCRdb copy, this immuneACCESS table keeps in-frame sequences only and misses some clones. Where compared with another copy, unresolved V genes explain less than half of these, and the others have no known cause. V, J and clone size are those of that table, while D and trimming were read from the DNA. This sample lists around 50,000 clones; approximately 78% were detected once. Of the sample, about 6.1% falls within the top ten clones.

Enrolling through a virtual design, the prospective study's participants ranged in age from roughly 18 to 95 years and lived across roughly 24 United States geographic areas. In the prospective study, cohorts were assigned on the basis of participant-reported clinical history obtained from a screening survey and a study questionnaire. Mobile phlebotomists in the prospective study collected whole blood, serum and a nasopharyngeal or oropharyngeal swab from every participant. Over a roughly 2-month period, participants in the prospective study had the option of providing additional blood draws and questionnaires. Before DNA extraction, blood samples from the prospective study were shipped at room temperature or frozen. The research as a whole found: How much clinical and demographic metadata was included differed by source and by participant, and the metadata was provided uncurated.

The sequenced sample was PBMCs or T cells enriched from blood (not recorded which). The rearrangement joined TRBV2 to TRBJ1-6, with TRBD1 identical over 7 junction bases. This clonotype was sampled from a woman aged 45-60 years with acute COVID-19. The DNA reads as follows: TGTGCCAGCAGGGGACAGAATAGACATTCACCCCTCCACTTT. Its product reads: CASRGQNRHSPLHF.